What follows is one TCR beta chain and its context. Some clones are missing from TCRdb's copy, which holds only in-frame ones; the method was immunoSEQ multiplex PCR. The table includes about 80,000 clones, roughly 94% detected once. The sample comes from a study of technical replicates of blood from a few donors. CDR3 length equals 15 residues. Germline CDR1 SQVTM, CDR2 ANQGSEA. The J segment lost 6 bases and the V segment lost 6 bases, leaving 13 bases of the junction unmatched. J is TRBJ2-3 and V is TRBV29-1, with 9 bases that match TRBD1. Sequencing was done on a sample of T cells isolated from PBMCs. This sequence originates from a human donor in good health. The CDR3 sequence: CSVTLDRGRSDTQYF. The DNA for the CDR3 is TGCAGCGTAACATTGGACAGGGGTCGATCGGATACGCAGTATTTT.